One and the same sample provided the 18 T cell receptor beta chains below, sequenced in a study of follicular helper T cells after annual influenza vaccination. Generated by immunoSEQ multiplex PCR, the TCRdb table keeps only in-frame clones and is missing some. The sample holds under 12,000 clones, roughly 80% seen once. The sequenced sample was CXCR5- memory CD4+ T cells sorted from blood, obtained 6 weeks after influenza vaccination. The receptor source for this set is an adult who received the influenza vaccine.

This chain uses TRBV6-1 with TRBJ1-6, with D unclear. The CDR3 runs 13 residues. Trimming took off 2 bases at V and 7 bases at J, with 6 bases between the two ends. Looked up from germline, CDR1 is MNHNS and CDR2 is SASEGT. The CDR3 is CASSESRNSPLHF. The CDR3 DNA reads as TGTGCCAGCAGTGAAAGTAGGAATTCACCCCTCCACTTT.

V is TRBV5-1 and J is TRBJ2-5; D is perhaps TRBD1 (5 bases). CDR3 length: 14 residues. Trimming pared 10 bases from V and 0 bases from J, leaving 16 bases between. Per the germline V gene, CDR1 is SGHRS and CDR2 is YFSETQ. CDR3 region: CASAPRVNQETQYF. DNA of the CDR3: TGCGCCTCCGCCCCCAGGGTGAACCAAGAGACCCAGTACTTC.

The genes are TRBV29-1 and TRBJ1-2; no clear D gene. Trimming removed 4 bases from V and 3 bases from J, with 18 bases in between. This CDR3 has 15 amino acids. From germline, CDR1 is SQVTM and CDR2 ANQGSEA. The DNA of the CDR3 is TGCAGCGTTGGGGCGTCCGGCAATCTCGACTATGGCTACACCTTC. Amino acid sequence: CSVGASGNLDYGYTF.

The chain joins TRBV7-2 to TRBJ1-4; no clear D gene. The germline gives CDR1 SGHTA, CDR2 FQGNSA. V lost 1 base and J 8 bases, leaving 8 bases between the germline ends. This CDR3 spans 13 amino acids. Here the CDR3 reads CASSLVSEEKLFF. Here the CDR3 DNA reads TGTGCCAGCAGCTTAGTGTCAGAAGAAAAACTGTTTTTT.

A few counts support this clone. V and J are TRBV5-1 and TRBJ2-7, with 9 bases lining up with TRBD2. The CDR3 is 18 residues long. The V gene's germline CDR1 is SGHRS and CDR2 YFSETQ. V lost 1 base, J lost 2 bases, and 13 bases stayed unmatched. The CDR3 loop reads CASSLRSRLAGTAYEQYF. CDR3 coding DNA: TGCGCCAGCAGCTTGAGGAGTAGGCTAGCGGGGACCGCCTACGAGCAGTACTTC.

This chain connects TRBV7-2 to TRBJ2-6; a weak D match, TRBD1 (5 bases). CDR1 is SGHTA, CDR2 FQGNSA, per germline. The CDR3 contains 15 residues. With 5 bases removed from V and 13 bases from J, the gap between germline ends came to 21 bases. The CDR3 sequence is CASSPQTSTVGVLTF. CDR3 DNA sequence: TGTGCCAGCAGCCCACAAACGTCGACAGTAGGGGTCCTGACTTTC.

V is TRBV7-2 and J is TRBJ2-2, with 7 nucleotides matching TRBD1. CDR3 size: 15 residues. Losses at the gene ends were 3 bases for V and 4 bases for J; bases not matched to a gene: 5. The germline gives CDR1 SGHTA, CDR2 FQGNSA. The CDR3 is CASSFRGPRTGELFF. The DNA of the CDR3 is TGTGCCAGCAGCTTTAGGGGGCCCCGCACCGGGGAGCTGTTTTTT.

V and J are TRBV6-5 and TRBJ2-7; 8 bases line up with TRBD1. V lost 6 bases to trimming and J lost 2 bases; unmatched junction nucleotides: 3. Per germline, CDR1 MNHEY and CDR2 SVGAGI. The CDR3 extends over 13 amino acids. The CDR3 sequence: CASSTDRAYEQYF. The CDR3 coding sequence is TGTGCCAGCAGCACGGACAGGGCCTACGAGCAGTACTTC.

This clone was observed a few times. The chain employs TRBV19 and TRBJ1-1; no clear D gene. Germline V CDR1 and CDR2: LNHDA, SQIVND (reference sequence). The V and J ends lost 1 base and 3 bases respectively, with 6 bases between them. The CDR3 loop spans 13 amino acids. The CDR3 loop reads CASSIAVYTEAFF. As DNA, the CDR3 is TGTGCCAGTAGTATAGCAGTTTACACTGAAGCTTTCTTT.

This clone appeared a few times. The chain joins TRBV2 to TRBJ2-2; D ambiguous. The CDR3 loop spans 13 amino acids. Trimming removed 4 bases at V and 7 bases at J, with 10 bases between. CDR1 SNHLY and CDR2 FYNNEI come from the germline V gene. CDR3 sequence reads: CASSGTSYGELFF. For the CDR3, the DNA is TGTGCCAGCAGTGGAACATCTTACGGGGAGCTGTTTTTT.

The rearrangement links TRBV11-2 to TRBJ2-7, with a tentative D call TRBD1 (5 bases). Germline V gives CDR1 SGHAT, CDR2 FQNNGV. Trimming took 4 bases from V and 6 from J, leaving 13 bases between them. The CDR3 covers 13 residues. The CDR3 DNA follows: TGTGCCAGCAGCTCCGTAGGGGAATCCGAGCAGTACTTC. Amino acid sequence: CASSSVGESEQYF.

The CDR3 region is CASTPGTQETQYF. The CDR3 DNA sequence: TGTGCCAGCACCCCGGGCACTCAAGAGACCCAGTACTTC. The gene calls are TRBV6-1 and TRBJ2-5, with D uncertain. The germline V and J ends were trimmed by 7 bases and 2 bases, with 11 bases remaining between them. The CDR3 extends over 13 amino acids. Germline V gene lookup returns CDR1 MNHNS and CDR2 SASEGT.

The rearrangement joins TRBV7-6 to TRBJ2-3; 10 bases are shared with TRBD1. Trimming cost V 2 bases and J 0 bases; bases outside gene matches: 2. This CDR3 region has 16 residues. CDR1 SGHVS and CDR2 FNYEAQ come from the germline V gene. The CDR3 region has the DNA TGTGCCAGCAGCTTACGACAGGGGGCGAGCACAGATACGCAGTATTTT. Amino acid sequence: CASSLRQGASTDTQYF.

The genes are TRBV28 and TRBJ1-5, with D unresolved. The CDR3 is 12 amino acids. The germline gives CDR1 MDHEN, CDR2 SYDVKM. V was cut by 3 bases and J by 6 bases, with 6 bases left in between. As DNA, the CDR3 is TGTGCCAGCAGTTTTGGGATTCAGCCCCAGCATTTT. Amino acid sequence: CASSFGIQPQHF.

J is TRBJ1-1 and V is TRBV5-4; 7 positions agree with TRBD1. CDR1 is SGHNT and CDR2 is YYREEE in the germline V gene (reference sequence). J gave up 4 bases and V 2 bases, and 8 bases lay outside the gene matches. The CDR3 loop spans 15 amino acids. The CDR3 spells CASSFSQGVATEAFF. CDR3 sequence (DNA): TGTGCCAGCAGCTTCAGCCAGGGGGTTGCCACTGAAGCTTTCTTT. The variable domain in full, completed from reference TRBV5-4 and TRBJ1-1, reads ETGVTQSPTHLIKTRGQQVTLRCSSQSGHNTVSWYQQALGQGPQFIFQYYREEENGRGNFPPRFSGLQFPNYSSELNVNALELDDSALYLCASSFSQGVATEAFFGQGTRLTVV.

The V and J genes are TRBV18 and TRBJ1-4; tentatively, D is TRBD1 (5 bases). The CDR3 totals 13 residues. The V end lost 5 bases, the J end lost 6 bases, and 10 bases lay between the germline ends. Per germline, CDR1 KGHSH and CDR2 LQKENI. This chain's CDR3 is CASSERDDEKLFF. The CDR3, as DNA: TGTGCCAGCTCAGAACGGGACGATGAAAAACTGTTTTTT. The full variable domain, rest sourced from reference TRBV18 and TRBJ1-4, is NAGVMQNPRHLVRRRGQEARLRCSPMKGHSHVYWYRQLPEEGLKFMVYLQKENIIDESGMPKERFSAEFPKEGPSILRIQQVVRGDSAAYFCASSERDDEKLFFGSGTQLSVL.

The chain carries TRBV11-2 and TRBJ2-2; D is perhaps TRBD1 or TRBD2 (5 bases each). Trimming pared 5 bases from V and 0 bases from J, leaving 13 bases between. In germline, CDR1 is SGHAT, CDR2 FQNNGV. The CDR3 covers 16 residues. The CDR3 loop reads CASSLGTAPNTGELFF. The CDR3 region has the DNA TGTGCCAGCAGCCTAGGGACCGCGCCGAACACCGGGGAGCTGTTTTTT.

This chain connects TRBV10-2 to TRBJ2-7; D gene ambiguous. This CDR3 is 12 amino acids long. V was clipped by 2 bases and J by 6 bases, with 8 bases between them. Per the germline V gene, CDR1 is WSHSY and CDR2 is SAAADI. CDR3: CASSETSREQYF. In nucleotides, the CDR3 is TGCGCCAGCAGTGAGACGTCTCGCGAGCAGTACTTC.